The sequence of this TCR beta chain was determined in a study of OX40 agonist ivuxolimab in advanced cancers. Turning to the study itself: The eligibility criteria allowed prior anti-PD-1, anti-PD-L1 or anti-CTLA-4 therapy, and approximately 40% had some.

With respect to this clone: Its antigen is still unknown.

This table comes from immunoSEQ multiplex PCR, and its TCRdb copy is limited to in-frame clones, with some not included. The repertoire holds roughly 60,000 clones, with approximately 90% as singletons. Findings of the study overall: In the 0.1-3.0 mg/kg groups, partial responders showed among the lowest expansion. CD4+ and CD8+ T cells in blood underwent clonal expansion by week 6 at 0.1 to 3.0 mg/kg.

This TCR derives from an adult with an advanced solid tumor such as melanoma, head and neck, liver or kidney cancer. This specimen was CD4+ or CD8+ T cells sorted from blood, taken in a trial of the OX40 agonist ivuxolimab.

The CDR3 bases are TGCGCCAGCAGCCAGACGACAGGGCTCGGTGAAAAACTGTTTTTT. Encoded protein: CASSQTTGLGEKLFF. The chain carries TRBV4-1 and TRBJ1-4; 7 positions match TRBD1. The CDR3 contains 15 residues. The germline V gene has CDR1 MGHRA and CDR2 YSYEKL. V lost 3 bases, J lost 7 bases, and 8 bases stayed unmatched.